This TCR beta chain was recovered during a study of molecular identifiers for immune sequencing clone quantification. This clonotype was counted many times. Its target is unknown. CD8+CD4-CCR7+CD45RA+ cells were sorted as naive CD8 T cells. Study conclusions and caveats: Effector cells kept over 98% of their molecules in clones above 20 RNA copies, while naive cells kept under 1% there. Barcode sharing among identical TCR molecules could make large clones appear smaller.

TCRdb ran MiXCR on the PCR reads and lists one entry per CDR3 protein. The sample records about 640,000 distinct CDR3 sequences, just under 20% being singletons. V was cut by 5 bases and J by 3 bases, with 24 bases left in between. This CDR3 spans 18 amino acids. The V gene's germline CDR1 is SEHNR and CDR2 FQNEAQ (reference sequence). The receptor was derived from a human donor in good health. Some libraries in this study had Jurkat cell RNA spiked in. The specimen sequenced was naive CD8+ T cells from blood, with Jurkat cell RNA spiked in. The subset was: FACS-sorted CD8+CD4-CCR7+CD45RA+ naive T cells. The chain is built from TRBV7-9 and TRBJ2-3; D might be TRBD1 (5 bases). The chain's CDR3 is CASSPPFQGNSETDTQYF. Here the CDR3 DNA reads TGTGCCAGCAGCCCTCCTTTTCAGGGAAACAGCGAAACAGATACGCAGTATTTT. The full variable domain, completed using reference TRBV7-9 and TRBJ2-3, is DTGVSQNPRHKITKRGQNVTFRCDPISEHNRLYWYRQTLGQGPEFLTYFQNEAQLEKSRLLSDRFSAERPKGSFSTLEIQRTEQGDSAMYLCASSPPFQGNSETDTQYFGPGTRLTVL.